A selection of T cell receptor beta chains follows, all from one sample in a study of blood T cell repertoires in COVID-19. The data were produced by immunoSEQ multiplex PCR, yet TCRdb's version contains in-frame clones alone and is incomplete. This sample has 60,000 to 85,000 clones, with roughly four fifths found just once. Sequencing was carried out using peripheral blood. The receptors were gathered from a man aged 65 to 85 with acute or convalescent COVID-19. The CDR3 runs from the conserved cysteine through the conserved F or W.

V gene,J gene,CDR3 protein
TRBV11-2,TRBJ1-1,CASSLDQGIVNTEAFF
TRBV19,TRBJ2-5,CASSLFPGGASGETQYF
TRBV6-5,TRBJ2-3,CASSYPAGGPTDTQYF
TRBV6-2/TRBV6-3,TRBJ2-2,CASSPASGGAGELFF
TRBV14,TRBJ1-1,CASRLGQGAEAFF
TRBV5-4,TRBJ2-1,CASSSGLAGDNEQFF
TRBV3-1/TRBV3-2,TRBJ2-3,CASSKHGSSPSTQYF
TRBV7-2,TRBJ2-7,CASSLAGTSGSYEQYF
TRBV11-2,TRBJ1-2,CASSLAGANYGYTF
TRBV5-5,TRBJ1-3,CASSPEQVAGNTIYF
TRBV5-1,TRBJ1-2,CASSQVSNYGYTF
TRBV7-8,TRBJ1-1,CASSGTLNTEAFF
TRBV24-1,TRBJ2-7,CATDDGRAYEQYF
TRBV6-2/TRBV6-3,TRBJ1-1,CASSYSTFEAFF
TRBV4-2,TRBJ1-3,CASSQLQGGGNTIYF
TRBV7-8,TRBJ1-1,CASSLDQGLGAFF
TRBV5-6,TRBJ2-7,CASSLGQGAYYEQYF
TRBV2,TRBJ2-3,CASTQDYTDTQYF
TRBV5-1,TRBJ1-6,CASSSGTGSGTPLHF
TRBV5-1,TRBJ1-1,CASSPTGMNTEAFF
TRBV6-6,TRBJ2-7,CASRKQGADEQYF
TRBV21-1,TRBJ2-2,CASSAKGGTGELFF
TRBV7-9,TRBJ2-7,CASSLGLGLAKGEQYF
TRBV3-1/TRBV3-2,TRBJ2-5,CASSPTGVETQYF
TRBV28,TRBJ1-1,CASSLGTATEAFF
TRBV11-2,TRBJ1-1,CASSLRTGGSFEAFF
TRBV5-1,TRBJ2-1,CASSTGLANYNEQFF
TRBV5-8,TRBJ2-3,CASSLNLDTQYF
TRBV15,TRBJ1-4,CATSRGQEYNEKLFF
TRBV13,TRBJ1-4,CASSLGGGNEKLFF
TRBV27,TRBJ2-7,CASSPGTGGNEQYF
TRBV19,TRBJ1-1,CASSPTGVTTEAFF
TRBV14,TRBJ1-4,CASSQLLATNEKLFF
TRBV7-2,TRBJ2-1,CASSSAPGGVGEQFF
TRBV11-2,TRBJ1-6,CASRTNGNSPLHF
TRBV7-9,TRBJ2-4,CASSLAGQGPNVF